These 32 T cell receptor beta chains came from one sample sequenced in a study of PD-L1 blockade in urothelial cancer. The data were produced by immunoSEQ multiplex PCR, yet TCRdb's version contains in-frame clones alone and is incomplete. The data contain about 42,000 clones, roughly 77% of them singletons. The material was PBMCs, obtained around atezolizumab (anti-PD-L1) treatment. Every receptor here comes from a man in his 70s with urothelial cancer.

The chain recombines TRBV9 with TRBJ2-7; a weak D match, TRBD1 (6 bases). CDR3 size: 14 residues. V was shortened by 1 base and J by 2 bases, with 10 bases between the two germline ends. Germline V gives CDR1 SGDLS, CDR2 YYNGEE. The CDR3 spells CASSVSPGAYEQYF. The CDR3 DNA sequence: TGTGCCAGCAGCGTATCCCCAGGGGCCTACGAGCAGTACTTC.

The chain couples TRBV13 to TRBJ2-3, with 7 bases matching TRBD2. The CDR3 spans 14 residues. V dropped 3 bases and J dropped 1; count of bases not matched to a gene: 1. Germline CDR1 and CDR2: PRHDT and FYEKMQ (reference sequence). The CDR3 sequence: CASSLLAGTDTQYF. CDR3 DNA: TGTGCCAGCAGCTTGCTAGCGGGCACAGATACGCAGTATTTT. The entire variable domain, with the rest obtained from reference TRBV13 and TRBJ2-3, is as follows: AAGVIQSPRHLIKEKRETATLKCYPIPRHDTVYWYQQGPGQDPQFLISFYEKMQSDKGSIPDRFSAQQFSDYHSELNMSSLELGDSALYFCASSLLAGTDTQYFGPGTRLTVL.

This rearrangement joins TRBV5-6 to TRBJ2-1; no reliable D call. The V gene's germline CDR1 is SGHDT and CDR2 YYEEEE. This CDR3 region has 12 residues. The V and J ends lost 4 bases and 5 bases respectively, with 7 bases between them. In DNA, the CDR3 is TGTGCCAGCAGCCAGTACAACAATGAGCAGTTCTTC. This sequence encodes CASSQYNNEQFF.

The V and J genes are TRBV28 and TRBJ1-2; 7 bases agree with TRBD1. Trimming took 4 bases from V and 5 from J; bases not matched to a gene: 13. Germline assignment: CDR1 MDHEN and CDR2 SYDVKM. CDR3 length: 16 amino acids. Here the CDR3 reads CASSYSTGVGWYGYTF. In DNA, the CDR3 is TGTGCCAGCAGTTACAGTACAGGGGTTGGTTGGTATGGCTACACCTTC.

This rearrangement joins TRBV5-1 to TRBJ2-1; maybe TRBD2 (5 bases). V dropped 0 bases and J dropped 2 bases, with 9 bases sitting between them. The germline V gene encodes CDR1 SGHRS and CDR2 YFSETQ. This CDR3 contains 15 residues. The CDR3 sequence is CASSLAAATYNEQFF. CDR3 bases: TGCGCCAGCAGCTTGGCAGCGGCCACCTACAATGAGCAGTTCTTC.

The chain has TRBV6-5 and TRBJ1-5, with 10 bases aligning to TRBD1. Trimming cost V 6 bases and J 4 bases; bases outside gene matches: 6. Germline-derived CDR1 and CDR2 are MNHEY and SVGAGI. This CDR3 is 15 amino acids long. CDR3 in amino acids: CASSRGTGVNQPQHF. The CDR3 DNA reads TGTGCCAGCAGCCGCGGGACAGGGGTAAATCAGCCCCAGCATTTT.

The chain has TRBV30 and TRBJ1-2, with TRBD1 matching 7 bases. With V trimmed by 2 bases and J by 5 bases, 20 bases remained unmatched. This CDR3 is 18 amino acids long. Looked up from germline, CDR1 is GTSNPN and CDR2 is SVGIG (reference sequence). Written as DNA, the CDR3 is TGTGCCTGGAGTACCCGGGGACAGTTTTGCCCAAACGGTTATGGCTACACCTTC. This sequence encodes CAWSTRGQFCPNGYGYTF.

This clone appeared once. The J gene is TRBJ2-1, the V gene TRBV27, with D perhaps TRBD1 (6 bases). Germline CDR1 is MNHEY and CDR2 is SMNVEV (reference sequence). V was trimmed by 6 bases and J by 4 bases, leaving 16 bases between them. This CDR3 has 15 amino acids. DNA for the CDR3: TGTGCCAGCAGACCCGGGACACTCTCTTACAATGAGCAGTTCTTC. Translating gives CASRPGTLSYNEQFF.

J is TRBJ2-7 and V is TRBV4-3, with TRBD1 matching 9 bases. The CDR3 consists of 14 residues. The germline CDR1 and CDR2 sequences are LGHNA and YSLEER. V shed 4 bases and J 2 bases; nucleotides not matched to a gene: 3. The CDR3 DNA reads TGCGCCAGCAGCCCAGGGACAGGGACCTACGAGCAGTACTTC. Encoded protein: CASSPGTGTYEQYF.

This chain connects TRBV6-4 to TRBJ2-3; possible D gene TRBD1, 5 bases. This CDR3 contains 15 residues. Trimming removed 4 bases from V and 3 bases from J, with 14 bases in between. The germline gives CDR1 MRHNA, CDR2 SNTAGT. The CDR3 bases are TGTGCCAGCAGTGTAGGGGATTTGCCAACAGATACGCAGTATTTT. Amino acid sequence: CASSVGDLPTDTQYF.

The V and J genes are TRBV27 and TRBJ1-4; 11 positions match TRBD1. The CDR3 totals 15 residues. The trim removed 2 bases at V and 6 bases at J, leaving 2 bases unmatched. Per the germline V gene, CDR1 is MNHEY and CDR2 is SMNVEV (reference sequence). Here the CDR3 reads CASSLMGQGDEKLFF. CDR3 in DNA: TGTGCCAGCAGTTTAATGGGACAGGGGGATGAAAAACTGTTTTTT.

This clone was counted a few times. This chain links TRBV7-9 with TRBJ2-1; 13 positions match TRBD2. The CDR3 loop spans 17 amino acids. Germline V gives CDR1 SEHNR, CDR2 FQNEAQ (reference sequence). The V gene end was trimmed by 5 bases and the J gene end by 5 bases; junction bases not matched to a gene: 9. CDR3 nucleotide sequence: TGTGCCAGCAGCAAGGGGACTAGCGGGGTAGGGAACAATGAGCAGTTCTTC. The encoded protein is CASSKGTSGVGNNEQFF.

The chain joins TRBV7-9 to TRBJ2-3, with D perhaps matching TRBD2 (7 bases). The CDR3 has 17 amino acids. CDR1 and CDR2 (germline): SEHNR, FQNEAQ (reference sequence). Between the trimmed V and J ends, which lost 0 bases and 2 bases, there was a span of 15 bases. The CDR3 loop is CASSLAWRGQDTDTQYF. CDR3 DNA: TGTGCCAGCAGCTTAGCGTGGCGGGGGCAGGACACAGATACGCAGTATTTT.

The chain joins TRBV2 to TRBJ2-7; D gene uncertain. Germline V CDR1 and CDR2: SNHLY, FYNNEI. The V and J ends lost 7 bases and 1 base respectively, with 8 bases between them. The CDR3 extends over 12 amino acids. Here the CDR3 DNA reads TGTGCCAGCACTAAACGGTCCTACGAGCAGTACTTC. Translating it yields CASTKRSYEQYF.

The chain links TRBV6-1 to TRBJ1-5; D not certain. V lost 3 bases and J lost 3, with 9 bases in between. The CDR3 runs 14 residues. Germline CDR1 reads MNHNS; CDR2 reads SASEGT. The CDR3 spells CASSESGDNQPQHF. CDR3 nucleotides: TGTGCCAGCAGTGAGTCCGGGGACAATCAGCCCCAGCATTTT.

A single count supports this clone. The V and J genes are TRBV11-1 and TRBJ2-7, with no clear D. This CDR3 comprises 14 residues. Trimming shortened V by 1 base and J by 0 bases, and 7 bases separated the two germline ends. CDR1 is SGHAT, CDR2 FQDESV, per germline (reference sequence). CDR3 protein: CASSLGPNSYEQYF. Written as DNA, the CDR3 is TGTGCCAGCAGCTTAGGGCCAAACTCCTACGAGCAGTACTTC.

The CDR3 here is CASTLGLAEGEQFF. As DNA, the CDR3 is TGTGCCAGCACCTTGGGACTAGCGGAAGGCGAGCAGTTCTTC. The gene calls are TRBV13 and TRBJ2-1; TRBD2 matches 11 bases. CDR1 PRHDT and CDR2 FYEKMQ come from the germline V gene (reference sequence). This CDR3 spans 14 amino acids. With V trimmed by 7 bases and J by 10 bases, 9 bases remained unmatched.

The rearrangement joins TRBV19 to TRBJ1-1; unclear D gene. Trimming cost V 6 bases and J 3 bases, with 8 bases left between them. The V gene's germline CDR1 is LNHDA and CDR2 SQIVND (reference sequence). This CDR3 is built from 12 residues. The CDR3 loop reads CASSRTYTEAFF. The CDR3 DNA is TGTGCCAGTAGCCGAACTTACACTGAAGCTTTCTTT.

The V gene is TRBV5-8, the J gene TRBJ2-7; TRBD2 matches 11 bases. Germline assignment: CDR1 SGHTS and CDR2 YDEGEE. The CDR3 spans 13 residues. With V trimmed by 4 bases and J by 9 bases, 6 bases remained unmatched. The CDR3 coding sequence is TGTGCCAGCAGCCAACCCGGACTAGCGGGGCAGTACTTC. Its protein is CASSQPGLAGQYF. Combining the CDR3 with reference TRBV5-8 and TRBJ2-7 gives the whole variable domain EAGVTQSPTHLIKTRGQQATLRCSPISGHTSVYWYQQALGLGLQFLLWYDEGEERNRGNFPPRFSGRQFPNYSSELNVNALELEDSALYLCASSQPGLAGQYFGPGTRLTVT.

The CDR3 spells CASSLSGQTGNTIYF. DNA of the CDR3: TGTGCCAGCAGCCTATCCGGCCAGACAGGAAACACCATATATTTT. The chain joins TRBV7-9 to TRBJ1-3; D gene uncertain. Trimming left V 5 bases short and J 4 bases short, with 15 bases between. Looked up from germline, CDR1 is SEHNR and CDR2 is FQNEAQ (reference sequence). This CDR3 is 15 amino acids long.

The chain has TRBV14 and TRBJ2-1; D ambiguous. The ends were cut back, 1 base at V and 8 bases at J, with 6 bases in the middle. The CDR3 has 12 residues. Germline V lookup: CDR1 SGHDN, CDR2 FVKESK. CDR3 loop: CASSQVRDEQFF. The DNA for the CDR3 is TGTGCCAGCAGCCAAGTCCGCGATGAGCAGTTCTTC.

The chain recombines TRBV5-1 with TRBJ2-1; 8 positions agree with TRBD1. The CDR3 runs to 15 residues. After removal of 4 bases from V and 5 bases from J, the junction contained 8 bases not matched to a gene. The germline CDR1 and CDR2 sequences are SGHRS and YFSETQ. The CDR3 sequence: CASSSRTGSNNEQFF. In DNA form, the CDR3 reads TGCGCCAGCAGCAGTAGGACAGGGAGTAACAATGAGCAGTTCTTC.

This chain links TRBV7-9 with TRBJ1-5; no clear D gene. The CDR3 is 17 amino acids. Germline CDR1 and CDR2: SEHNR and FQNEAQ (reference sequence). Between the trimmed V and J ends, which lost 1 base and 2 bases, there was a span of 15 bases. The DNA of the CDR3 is TGTGCCAGCAGCTTAGAACCCCTGCTCTCGGGCAATCAGCCCCAGCATTTT. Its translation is CASSLEPLLSGNQPQHF.

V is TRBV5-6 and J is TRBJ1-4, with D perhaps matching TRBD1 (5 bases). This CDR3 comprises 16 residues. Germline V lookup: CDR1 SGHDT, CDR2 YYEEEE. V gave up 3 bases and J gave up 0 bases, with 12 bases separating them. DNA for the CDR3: TGTGCCAGCAGCTCCCAAGGGGTTGCAACTAATGAAAAACTGTTTTTT. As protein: CASSSQGVATNEKLFF.

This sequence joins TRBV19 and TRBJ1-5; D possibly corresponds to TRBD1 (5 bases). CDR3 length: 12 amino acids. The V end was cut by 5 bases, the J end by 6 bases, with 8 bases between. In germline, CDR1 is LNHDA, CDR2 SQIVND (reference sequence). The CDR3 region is CASSGGGQPQHF. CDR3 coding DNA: TGTGCCAGTAGTGGGGGAGGTCAGCCCCAGCATTTT. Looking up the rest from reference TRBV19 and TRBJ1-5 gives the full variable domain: DGGITQSPKYLFRKEGQNVTLSCEQNLNHDAMYWYRQDPGQGLRLIYYSQIVNDFQKGDIAEGYSVSREKKESFPLTVTSAQKNPTAFYLCASSGGGQPQHFGDGTRLSIL.

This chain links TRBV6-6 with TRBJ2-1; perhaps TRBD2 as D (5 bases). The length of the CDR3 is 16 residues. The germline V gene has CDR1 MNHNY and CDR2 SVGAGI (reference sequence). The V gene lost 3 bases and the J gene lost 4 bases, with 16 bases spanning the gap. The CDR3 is CASSYEGLPPYNEQFF. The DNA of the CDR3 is TGTGCCAGCAGTTATGAAGGACTCCCCCCGTACAATGAGCAGTTCTTC.

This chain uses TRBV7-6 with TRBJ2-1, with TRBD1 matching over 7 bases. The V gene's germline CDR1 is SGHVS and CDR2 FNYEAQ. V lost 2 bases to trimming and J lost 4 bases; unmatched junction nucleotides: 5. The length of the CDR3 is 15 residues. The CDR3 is CASSLRQGVYNEQFF. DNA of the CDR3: TGTGCCAGCAGCTTACGGCAGGGGGTTTACAATGAGCAGTTCTTC.

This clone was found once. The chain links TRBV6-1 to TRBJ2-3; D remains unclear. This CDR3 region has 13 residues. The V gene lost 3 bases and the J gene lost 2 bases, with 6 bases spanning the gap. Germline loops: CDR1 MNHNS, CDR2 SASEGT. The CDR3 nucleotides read TGTGCCAGCAGTGACGCGGCCACAGATACGCAGTATTTT. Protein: CASSDAATDTQYF.

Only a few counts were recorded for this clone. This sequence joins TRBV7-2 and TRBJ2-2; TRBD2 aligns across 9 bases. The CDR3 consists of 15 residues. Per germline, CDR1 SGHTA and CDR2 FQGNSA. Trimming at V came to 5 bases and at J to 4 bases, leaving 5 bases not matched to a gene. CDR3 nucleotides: TGTGCCAGCAGCGAGGGACTAGCTGGCACCGGGGAGCTGTTTTTT. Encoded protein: CASSEGLAGTGELFF.

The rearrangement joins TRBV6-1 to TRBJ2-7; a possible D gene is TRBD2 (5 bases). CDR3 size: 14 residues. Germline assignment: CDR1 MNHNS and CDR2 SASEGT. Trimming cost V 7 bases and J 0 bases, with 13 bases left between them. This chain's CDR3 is CASTSRLISYEQYF. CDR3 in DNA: TGTGCCAGCACCTCTCGACTAATCTCCTACGAGCAGTACTTC.

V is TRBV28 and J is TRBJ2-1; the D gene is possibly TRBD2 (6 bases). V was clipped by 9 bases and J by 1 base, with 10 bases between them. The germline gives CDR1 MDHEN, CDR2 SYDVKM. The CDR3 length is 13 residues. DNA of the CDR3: TGTGCCAGTTCCGCGGGGTCCTACAATGAGCAGTTCTTC. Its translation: CASSAGSYNEQFF.

DNA of the CDR3: TGCGCCAGCAGCCATATCGGCTCTGGGGCCAACGTCCTGACTTTC. Encoded protein: CASSHIGSGANVLTF. V is TRBV4-3 and J is TRBJ2-6, with D unclear. Trimming removed 3 bases from V and 0 bases from J, with 6 bases in between. This CDR3 has 15 amino acids. The V gene's germline CDR1 is LGHNA and CDR2 YSLEER.